A single T cell receptor beta chain is shown here with its context. Its antigen is unidentified. Template switching added a universal primer site, and cDNA bore unique molecular identifiers. TCRdb independently ran MiXCR on the 5' RACE reads; one entry per CDR3 protein. The profile shows approximately 220,000 distinct CDR3 sequences, more than 6.5% of them singletons. V was clipped by 0 bases and J by 3 bases, with 9 bases between them. Germline assignment: CDR1 DFQATT and CDR2 SNEGSKA (reference sequence). This CDR3 contains 14 residues. The sample is drawn from a study of identical twins. Study-wide results and caveats: Out-of-frame alpha sequences that twins shared showed excess low generation probability.

This same sample was also part of a study on yellow fever vaccine responses in identical twins.

This sequence was found in a woman between 18 and 30 years old in good health. This chain uses TRBV20-1 with TRBJ1-5; maybe TRBD1 (5 bases). Sequencing was done on a sample of memory (CD45RO+) T cells sorted from blood. DNA for the CDR3: TGCAGTGCTAGAGACCAGGGCCTCAATCAGCCCCAGCATTTT. It yields the protein CSARDQGLNQPQHF.